This T cell receptor (beta chain) was captured by sequencing in a study of T-cell reconstitution after alpha-beta-depleted transplantation in children. General study points: Alpha-beta T cells present about two months after transplant were reported to originate from several hundred expanded graft clones.

This clonotype was seen many times. No antigen is known for it. Germline CDR1 and CDR2: MNHEY and SVGAGI. J lost 0 bases, V lost 0 bases, and 4 bases had no gene match. The CDR3 is made up of 17 amino acids. As it was prepared, the TCRbeta library received unique molecular identifiers. TCRdb processed the PCR reads anew with MiXCR; each CDR3 protein has one entry. The sample includes about 490,000 distinct CDR3 sequences, about 11% of them seen just once. V is TRBV6-5 and J is TRBJ1-5; 8 positions match TRBD1. The TCR comes from a child aged 2 to 10 with inherited bone marrow failure, due to receive a stem cell transplant. The sequenced sample was PBMCs, obtained before TCRalphabeta/CD19-depleted stem cell transplant. The CDR3 sequence is CASSYSGQGPSNQPQHF. DNA of the CDR3: TGTGCCAGCAGTTACTCTGGACAGGGCCCTAGCAATCAGCCCCAGCATTTT.